The 19 T cell receptor beta chains in this list originate from one sample, sequenced in a study of CXCR3-negative and CXCR3-positive naive CD8 T cells. Study conclusions and caveats: The TRB CDR3s that CXCR3-positive naive cells carried were more hydrophobic than those of CXCR3-negative naive cells.

UMI-labeled TRB cDNA libraries were prepared by 5' RACE. TCRdb re-called the 5' RACE reads; one entry per CDR3 protein, DNA not given. This specimen shows over 70,000 distinct CDR3 sequences; the ten leading clones hold 0.5% to 0.55%. The antigens these receptors bind are not known. The sample consisted of naive CXCR3+ CD8+ T cells from blood. The subset: CD45RO-CCR7+CD27+CD95- naive CD8+ T cells expressing CXCR3 (TNR3+). The receptors originated from a human donor in good health. Some clones in this sample may be carry-over from other donors' samples.

This rearrangement joins TRBV4-1 to TRBJ2-1. The CDR3 extends over 13 amino acids. Germline V CDR1 and CDR2: MGHRA, YSYEKL. The chain's CDR3 is CASSLYPSNEQFF.

The chain recombines TRBV29-1 with TRBJ2-3. There are 14 residues in the CDR3. Germline V gene sequence: CDR1 SQVTM, CDR2 ANQGSEA. The CDR3 loop reads CSVGGGKRPDTQYF.

The chain combines TRBV18 with TRBJ2-4; TCRdb's D call of TRBD1 is untestable without DNA. The germline gives CDR1 KGHSH, CDR2 LQKENI. This CDR3 comprises 16 residues. This CDR3 reads CASSPEAGTGEDIQYF.

The chain joins TRBV4-3 to TRBJ1-5; lacking DNA, the TRBD1 call made by TCRdb goes unchecked. From germline, CDR1 is LGHNA and CDR2 YSLEER. The CDR3 consists of 16 residues. This CDR3 is CASSQDLRGGGQPQHF.

This chain uses TRBV6-5 with TRBJ1-1. Looked up from germline, CDR1 is MNHEY and CDR2 is SVGAGI. The CDR3 is made up of 15 amino acids. The CDR3: CASSLGGRGGTEAFF.

This chain links TRBV4-2 with TRBJ2-1; as DNA is missing, the TRBD1 call by TCRdb cannot be tested. CDR1 and CDR2 from the germline V gene are LGHNA and YNFKEQ. The CDR3 has 16 amino acids. CDR3 in amino acids: CASSQDAGALNNEQFF.

The rearrangement links TRBV3-1 to TRBJ2-2; TCRdb names TRBD1, which stays unverified in the absence of DNA. The CDR3 spans 16 residues. The V gene's germline CDR1 is LGHDT and CDR2 YNNKEL (reference sequence). The CDR3 reads CASSQDRGTPTGELFF.

The V gene is TRBV30, the J gene TRBJ1-5; TCRdb reports TRBD1, a call that lacks DNA to check it against. The CDR3 loop spans 16 amino acids. Germline-derived CDR1 and CDR2 are GTSNPN and SVGIG (reference sequence). The CDR3: CAWSVVNTRVDQPQHF.

This sequence joins TRBV28 and TRBJ2-7; the D call from TCRdb, TRBD1, cannot be confirmed without DNA. This CDR3 has 16 amino acids. Germline CDR1 MDHEN, CDR2 SYDVKM. The CDR3 sequence is CASSPPLGIRSAEQYF.

The chain is built from TRBV19 and TRBJ2-1; the D call from TCRdb, TRBD1, cannot be confirmed without DNA. The CDR3 runs to 15 residues. The germline V gene has CDR1 LNHDA and CDR2 SQIVND (reference sequence). CDR3 protein: CASTTGGGTYNEQFF.

The chain is built from TRBV27 and TRBJ2-1; TCRdb calls TRBD2, which cannot be checked without DNA. This CDR3 contains 16 residues. Germline V gene sequence: CDR1 MNHEY, CDR2 SMNVEV (reference sequence). CDR3 in amino acids: CASSPWGAGDRDEQFF.

The chain carries TRBV29-1 and TRBJ1-2. The CDR3 is 13 amino acids. Germline V lookup: CDR1 SQVTM, CDR2 ANQGSEA. The CDR3 reads CSVEVASNYGYTF.

V is TRBV29-1 and J is TRBJ2-3; TCRdb outputs TRBD2, but without DNA this stays unchecked. Germline assignment: CDR1 SQVTM and CDR2 ANQGSEA. The CDR3 contains 17 residues. CDR3 residues: CSVEDPSVGVLTDTQYF.

V gene TRBV11-1 combines with J gene TRBJ2-7. The CDR3 is 14 amino acids. Germline V gene sequence: CDR1 SGHAT, CDR2 FQDESV (reference sequence). The CDR3 region is CASSRAGNNYEQYF.

The chain recombines TRBV7-6 with TRBJ2-7; the D gene TCRdb calls, TRBD1, cannot be checked with no DNA. Per the germline V gene, CDR1 is SGHVS and CDR2 is FNYEAQ. This CDR3 comprises 16 residues. This chain's CDR3 is CASSPFPTGRSYEQYF.

The rearrangement uses TRBV19 and TRBJ1-1. Germline V gene data show CDR1 as LNHDA and CDR2 as SQIVND (reference sequence). CDR3 length: 14 amino acids. This CDR3 reads CASSPSMANTEAFF.

V is TRBV12-3 or TRBV12-4 and J is TRBJ2-7; no DNA is available, so the TRBD1 call from TCRdb remains unchecked. The CDR3 runs to 14 residues. The CDR3 reads CASSSRGSPYEQYF.

The V and J genes are TRBV25-1 and TRBJ1-2. Germline values: CDR1 MGHDK, CDR2 SYGVNS. This CDR3 has 14 residues. CDR3 residues: CASTSQGENDGYTF.

The CDR3: CASSPGGDEQFF. The V call is TRBV6-5, the J call TRBJ2-1; TCRdb returns TRBD1, unconfirmable since there is no DNA. CDR3 length: 12 residues. Germline CDR1 is MNHEY and CDR2 is SVGAGI.